This record covers a single T cell receptor beta chain. The sample contains more than one DNA sequence encoding this CDR3. The repertoire was sequenced with immunoSEQ multiplex PCR; TCRdb's copy has only in-frame clones and lacks some. This repertoire shows 2 million to 3 million clones, 80% to 95% found once; its top ten account for 0.36%. The sample originates from a study of shared clonotypes between healthy human individuals. J lost 5 bases, V lost 5 bases, and 7 bases had no gene match. The CDR3 length is 14 residues. The V gene's germline CDR1 is SGHTA and CDR2 FQGTGA. The receptor comes from a man between 18 and 35 years old in good health. Some clones in this sample may be carry-over from other donors' samples. Sequenced material: naive CD4+ T cells from PBMCs. Noted subset: CD45RA+ positively selected. The rearrangement joins TRBV7-3 to TRBJ2-5, with TRBD1 matching 8 bases. CDR3 protein: CASSPGQGRETQYF. The CDR3 DNA reads as TGTGCCAGCAGCCCTGGACAGGGAAGGGAGACCCAGTACTTC.